This T cell receptor beta chain was obtained from a study of T cell responses to AZD1222 COVID-19 vaccine. The protocol was immunoSEQ multiplex PCR, while the TCRdb copy is restricted to in-frame clones and leaves out a portion. The sample includes about 84,000 clones, roughly 85% of them seen just once. The sequencing used peripheral blood, collected 28 days after the second AZD1222 dose. The receptor's source is an adult who received the AZD1222 COVID-19 vaccine.

The CDR3 sequence is CASSPLAGGETQYF. DNA for the CDR3: TGTGCCAGCAGTCCATTAGCGGGGGGAGAGACCCAGTACTTC. This chain joins TRBV6-5 and TRBJ2-5; 10 bases agree with TRBD2. Losses at the gene ends were 5 bases for V and 4 bases for J; bases not matched to a gene: 4. The V gene's germline CDR1 is MNHEY and CDR2 SVGAGI. The CDR3 consists of 14 residues.